These T cell receptor beta chains were read from a single sample in a study of CD8 T cells in ankylosing spondylitis. MiXCR, run by TCRdb on the 5' RACE reads, gives a single entry per CDR3 protein. The sample records hundreds of thousands of distinct CDR3 sequences, roughly 27% being singletons. Material: blood, either unsorted or a sorted T cell fraction (not recorded which). These TCRs come from a male donor with ankylosing spondylitis. Both conserved end residues are part of each CDR3. D genes are given only for firm matches. The listing skips clone size in some rows; elsewhere it reads once, few, many or a size class.

v_gene: TRBV11-2
abundance: NA
j_gene: TRBJ1-3
d_gene: TRBD1
CDR3aa: CASSRGQGDTIYF
CDR3nt: TGTGCCAGCAGCCGGGGCCAGGGGGACACCATATATTTT

v_gene: TRBV6-1
abundance: NA
j_gene: TRBJ1-5
d_gene: NA
CDR3aa: CASRDTGSSGPQHF
CDR3nt: TGTGCCAGCAGGGACACAGGGTCCTCAGGGCCCCAGCATTTT

v_gene: TRBV3-1
abundance: NA
j_gene: TRBJ2-7
d_gene: TRBD2
CDR3aa: CASSQASGTYEQYF
CDR3nt: TGTGCCAGCAGCCAAGCTAGCGGCACCTACGAGCAGTACTTC

v_gene: TRBV5-4
abundance: NA
j_gene: TRBJ2-5
d_gene: NA
CDR3aa: CASSLDYYQETQYF
CDR3nt: TGTGCCAGCAGCTTGGACTATTACCAAGAGACCCAGTACTTC

v_gene: TRBV15
abundance: few
j_gene: TRBJ1-5
d_gene: NA
CDR3aa: CATSLVRSNQPQHF
CDR3nt: TGTGCCACCAGTCTGGTCAGGAGCAATCAGCCCCAGCATTTT

v_gene: TRBV11-2
abundance: NA
j_gene: TRBJ1-6
d_gene: NA
CDR3aa: CASSFSGDNSPLHF
CDR3nt: TGTGCCAGCAGCTTTTCGGGGGATAATTCACCCCTCCACTTT

v_gene: TRBV5-1
abundance: NA
j_gene: TRBJ2-1
d_gene: NA
CDR3aa: CASSLEGGENEQFF
CDR3nt: TGCGCCAGCAGCTTGGAGGGTGGGGAGAATGAGCAGTTCTTC

v_gene: TRBV5-1
abundance: few
j_gene: TRBJ2-5
d_gene: NA
CDR3aa: CASSLPLRTTQETQYF
CDR3nt: TGCGCCAGCAGCTTACCACTAAGGACAACGCAAGAGACCCAGTACTTC

v_gene: TRBV6-2/TRBV6-3
abundance: NA
j_gene: TRBJ2-7
d_gene: NA
CDR3aa: CASSYSRSFPPYEQYF
CDR3nt: TGTGCCAGCAGTTACTCAAGAAGCTTCCCACCCTACGAGCAGTACTTC

v_gene: TRBV12-3/TRBV12-4
abundance: NA
j_gene: TRBJ1-1
d_gene: TRBD1
CDR3aa: CASSPRQGTGTEAFF
CDR3nt: TGTGCCAGCAGCCCAAGACAGGGCACGGGGACTGAAGCTTTCTTT

v_gene: TRBV27
abundance: NA
j_gene: TRBJ2-1
d_gene: NA
CDR3aa: CASSPGPGEQFF
CDR3nt: TGTGCCAGCAGTCCAGGACCCGGTGAGCAGTTCTTC

v_gene: TRBV29-1
abundance: NA
j_gene: TRBJ1-5
d_gene: NA
CDR3aa: CSVGGAGRNQPQHF
CDR3nt: TGCAGCGTAGGGGGGGCAGGGCGCAATCAGCCCCAGCATTTT

v_gene: TRBV27
abundance: NA
j_gene: TRBJ1-6
d_gene: TRBD1
CDR3aa: CASSLFRDRGPGSYNSPLHF
CDR3nt: TGTGCCAGCAGTTTATTCCGGGACAGGGGACCCGGCTCCTATAATTCACCCCTCCACTTT

v_gene: TRBV15
abundance: NA
j_gene: TRBJ1-2
d_gene: TRBD1
CDR3aa: CATSGGQSNYGYTF
CDR3nt: TGTGCCACCAGTGGGGGACAGTCCAACTATGGCTACACCTTC

v_gene: TRBV6-1
abundance: NA
j_gene: TRBJ1-2
d_gene: TRBD1
CDR3aa: CASRETGGNGYTF
CDR3nt: TGTGCCAGCAGGGAGACAGGGGGAAACGGCTACACCTTC

v_gene: TRBV15
abundance: many
j_gene: TRBJ2-2
d_gene: NA
CDR3aa: CATSRGMSGELFF
CDR3nt: TGTGCCACCAGCAGGGGCATGTCCGGGGAGCTGTTTTTT

v_gene: TRBV5-6
abundance: NA
j_gene: TRBJ2-3
d_gene: NA
CDR3aa: CASSWGDTRTDTQYF
CDR3nt: TGTGCCAGCAGCTGGGGGGACACCCGCACAGATACGCAGTATTTT

v_gene: TRBV4-2
abundance: NA
j_gene: TRBJ1-2
d_gene: NA
CDR3aa: CASSQARQAYGYTF
CDR3nt: TGTGCCAGCAGCCAGGCAAGACAGGCCTATGGCTACACCTTC

v_gene: TRBV11-2
abundance: many
j_gene: TRBJ2-1
d_gene: NA
CDR3aa: CASSLAAGAWYNEQFF
CDR3nt: TGTGCCAGCAGCTTAGCCGCAGGCGCTTGGTACAATGAGCAGTTCTTC

v_gene: TRBV10-1
abundance: NA
j_gene: TRBJ2-3
d_gene: TRBD1
CDR3aa: CASSVQGKRTDTQYF
CDR3nt: TGCGCCAGCAGTGTACAGGGGAAGAGGACAGATACGCAGTATTTT

v_gene: TRBV12-3/TRBV12-4
abundance: many
j_gene: TRBJ1-2
d_gene: TRBD1
CDR3aa: CASSPTGALGYTF
CDR3nt: TGTGCCAGCAGCCCGACAGGGGCCCTTGGCTACACCTTC

v_gene: TRBV6-2/TRBV6-3
abundance: NA
j_gene: TRBJ2-1
d_gene: NA
CDR3aa: CASSYPGDGNEQFF
CDR3nt: TGTGCCAGCAGTTACCCAGGGGATGGCAATGAGCAGTTCTTC

v_gene: TRBV12-3/TRBV12-4
abundance: few
j_gene: TRBJ2-1
d_gene: TRBD2
CDR3aa: CASRSGLAGVDEQFF
CDR3nt: TGTGCCAGCAGGTCGGGACTAGCGGGGGTCGACGAGCAGTTCTTC

v_gene: TRBV6-2/TRBV6-3
abundance: few
j_gene: TRBJ2-7
d_gene: NA
CDR3aa: CASSSAVEASYEQYF
CDR3nt: TGTGCCAGCAGTAGTGCGGTTGAGGCCTCCTACGAGCAGTACTTC

v_gene: TRBV20-1
abundance: NA
j_gene: TRBJ1-6
d_gene: NA
CDR3aa: CSARDPRQVHSSYNSPLHF
CDR3nt: TGCAGTGCTAGAGACCCCCGACAGGTCCATAGCTCCTATAATTCACCCCTCCACTTT

v_gene: TRBV20-1
abundance: NA
j_gene: TRBJ2-3
d_gene: TRBD2
CDR3aa: CSASSGSADTQYF
CDR3nt: TGCAGTGCTTCTAGCGGGAGTGCAGATACGCAGTATTTT

v_gene: TRBV10-3
abundance: NA
j_gene: TRBJ1-3
d_gene: TRBD1
CDR3aa: CAISEPTGVSGNTIYF
CDR3nt: TGTGCCATCAGTGAGCCGACAGGGGTCTCTGGAAACACCATATATTTT

v_gene: TRBV6-1
abundance: NA
j_gene: TRBJ2-2
d_gene: TRBD2
CDR3aa: CASSPQRKVGRTPGELFF
CDR3nt: TGTGCCAGCAGCCCCCAGCGAAAGGTCGGGAGGACTCCCGGGGAGCTGTTTTTT

v_gene: TRBV10-2
abundance: few
j_gene: TRBJ2-5
d_gene: TRBD2
CDR3aa: CASCLAGGETQYF
CDR3nt: TGCGCCAGCTGCCTAGCGGGAGGAGAGACCCAGTACTTC

v_gene: TRBV24-1
abundance: NA
j_gene: TRBJ2-7
d_gene: NA
CDR3aa: CATSENTGSTEQYF
CDR3nt: TGTGCCACCAGTGAAAACACAGGTTCTACCGAGCAGTACTTC

v_gene: TRBV7-9
abundance: NA
j_gene: TRBJ2-1
d_gene: TRBD2
CDR3aa: CASSSWGTNLSYNEQFF
CDR3nt: TGTGCCAGCAGCTCGTGGGGGACTAACCTATCCTACAATGAGCAGTTCTTC

v_gene: TRBV2
abundance: NA
j_gene: TRBJ1-4
d_gene: TRBD1
CDR3aa: CASGGQGANEKLFF
CDR3nt: TGTGCCAGCGGCGGACAGGGGGCGAATGAAAAACTGTTTTTT

v_gene: TRBV5-1
abundance: NA
j_gene: TRBJ2-7
d_gene: NA
CDR3aa: CASSWQDFYEQYF
CDR3nt: TGCGCCAGCAGCTGGCAGGACTTCTACGAGCAGTACTTC

v_gene: TRBV5-1
abundance: few
j_gene: TRBJ1-1
d_gene: TRBD1
CDR3aa: CASSLTGAMGAFF
CDR3nt: TGCGCCAGCAGCCTAACAGGGGCGATGGGAGCTTTCTTT

v_gene: TRBV5-1
abundance: NA
j_gene: TRBJ2-1
d_gene: TRBD1
CDR3aa: CASSRDSMDEQFF
CDR3nt: TGCGCCAGCAGCCGGGACAGTATGGATGAGCAGTTCTTC

v_gene: TRBV30
abundance: NA
j_gene: TRBJ1-5
d_gene: TRBD1
CDR3aa: CAWRDRRYNQPQHF
CDR3nt: TGTGCCTGGCGGGACAGGAGGTACAATCAGCCCCAGCATTTT

v_gene: TRBV20-1
abundance: few
j_gene: TRBJ2-7
d_gene: TRBD2
CDR3aa: CSARDSSGRASYEQYF
CDR3nt: TGCAGTGCTAGAGATTCCAGCGGGAGGGCCTCCTACGAGCAGTACTTC

v_gene: TRBV20-1
abundance: NA
j_gene: TRBJ2-3
d_gene: TRBD2
CDR3aa: CSARTSGRGYTQYF
CDR3nt: TGCAGTGCGCGTACTAGCGGGAGAGGGTATACGCAGTATTTT

v_gene: TRBV5-4
abundance: NA
j_gene: TRBJ2-1
d_gene: NA
CDR3aa: CASSRDLTYNEQFF
CDR3nt: TGTGCCAGCAGCAGGGACTTAACCTACAATGAGCAGTTCTTC

v_gene: TRBV3-1
abundance: NA
j_gene: TRBJ2-1
d_gene: NA
CDR3aa: CASSQLGPGHNEQFF
CDR3nt: TGTGCCAGCAGCCAACTCGGACCGGGCCACAATGAGCAGTTCTTC

v_gene: TRBV5-1
abundance: few
j_gene: TRBJ2-3
d_gene: TRBD2
CDR3aa: CASSRGGPDTQYF
CDR3nt: TGCGCCAGCAGCCGGGGAGGGCCGGATACGCAGTATTTT

v_gene: TRBV2
abundance: NA
j_gene: TRBJ1-5
d_gene: NA
CDR3aa: CASSENRGASNQPQHF
CDR3nt: TGTGCCAGCAGTGAAAACCGGGGGGCAAGCAATCAGCCCCAGCATTTT

v_gene: TRBV20-1
abundance: NA
j_gene: TRBJ1-5
d_gene: NA
CDR3aa: CSARPTGRNQPQHF
CDR3nt: TGCAGTGCTAGACCAACGGGCCGCAATCAGCCCCAGCATTTT

v_gene: TRBV28
abundance: few
j_gene: TRBJ2-7
d_gene: TRBD1
CDR3aa: CASSSPGQAPYEQYF
CDR3nt: TGTGCCAGCAGTTCACCGGGACAGGCCCCCTACGAGCAGTACTTC

v_gene: TRBV25-1
abundance: few
j_gene: TRBJ2-1
d_gene: NA
CDR3aa: CASRARGEQFF
CDR3nt: TGTGCCAGCAGGGCGCGGGGTGAGCAGTTCTTC

v_gene: TRBV20-1
abundance: NA
j_gene: TRBJ2-7
d_gene: TRBD2
CDR3aa: CSVSAGTQHTYEQYF
CDR3nt: TGCAGTGTATCAGCGGGAACGCAACACACCTACGAGCAGTACTTC

v_gene: TRBV7-6
abundance: many
j_gene: TRBJ2-7
d_gene: NA
CDR3aa: CASSLEVGREQYF
CDR3nt: TGTGCCAGCAGCTTAGAAGTCGGCCGCGAGCAGTACTTC

v_gene: TRBV15
abundance: few
j_gene: TRBJ1-4
d_gene: NA
CDR3aa: CATSRDSWIGEKLFF
CDR3nt: TGTGCCACCAGCAGAGATTCGTGGATAGGGGAAAAACTGTTTTTT

v_gene: TRBV4-2
abundance: few
j_gene: TRBJ2-3
d_gene: NA
CDR3aa: CASSQDASRTDTQYF
CDR3nt: TGTGCCAGCAGCCAAGACGCGAGTCGCACAGATACGCAGTATTTT

v_gene: TRBV19
abundance: NA
j_gene: TRBJ2-1
d_gene: NA
CDR3aa: CASSMSGTYNEQFF
CDR3nt: TGTGCCAGTAGTATGAGCGGAACCTACAATGAGCAGTTCTTC

v_gene: TRBV18
abundance: NA
j_gene: TRBJ2-7
d_gene: NA
CDR3aa: CASSRTYPYEQYF
CDR3nt: TGTGCCAGCTCACGAACCTACCCCTACGAGCAGTACTTC

v_gene: TRBV30
abundance: NA
j_gene: TRBJ1-5
d_gene: TRBD1
CDR3aa: CAWTRNRGSNQPQHF
CDR3nt: TGTGCCTGGACAAGGAACAGGGGAAGCAATCAGCCCCAGCATTTT

v_gene: TRBV4-1
abundance: NA
j_gene: TRBJ2-5
d_gene: NA
CDR3aa: CASSQGGRVGETQYF
CDR3nt: TGCGCCAGCAGCCAGGGGGGCCGCGTTGGAGAGACCCAGTACTTC

v_gene: TRBV19
abundance: NA
j_gene: TRBJ2-1
d_gene: TRBD2
CDR3aa: CASSISGSSYNEQFF
CDR3nt: TGTGCCAGTAGTATTAGCGGGAGTAGCTACAATGAGCAGTTCTTC

v_gene: TRBV4-2
abundance: NA
j_gene: TRBJ2-1
d_gene: TRBD2
CDR3aa: CASSQAGTSGSIEQFF
CDR3nt: TGTGCCAGCAGCCAGGCCGGGACTAGCGGGAGTATTGAGCAGTTCTTC